A single sample gave rise to the 4 T cell receptor beta chains below, sequenced in a study of T-cell memory formation after mild COVID-19. Using its own MiXCR run on the 5' RACE reads, TCRdb lists one record per CDR3 protein. This table holds around 180,000 distinct CDR3 sequences, 15% to 20% found once. The sequencing sample was made of PBMCs or a T cell subset sorted from them (not recorded which). The origin of the receptors is a man aged 18 to 29 who had mild COVID-19 (a few samples of this study predate the infection). Cell type and time point are not known.

The V and J genes are TRBV24-1 and TRBJ2-2; D is undetermined. Germline CDR1 KGHDR, CDR2 SFDVKD. V lost 6 bases and J lost 5, with 21 bases in between. The CDR3 extends over 17 amino acids. The CDR3 nucleotides read TGTGCCACCAGTTCCCCCAGGCTTTGGGGAAAGACCGGGGAGCTGTTTTTT. Translated, it gives CATSSPRLWGKTGELFF.

This sequence joins TRBV11-2 and TRBJ1-6; 7 bases align to TRBD1. With 5 bases clipped from V and 9 bases from J, the junction kept 10 bases outside the gene matches. Germline V gives CDR1 SGHAT, CDR2 FQNNGV. This CDR3 is 15 amino acids long. CDR3 loop: CASSTLDRASSPLHF. The CDR3 DNA reads TGTGCCAGCAGCACCCTTGACAGGGCCAGTTCACCCCTCCACTTT.

CDR3 nucleotide sequence: TGCGCCAGCAGCCAAGAGCCCACAGGGGTTGGAGAGACCCAGTACTTC. It translates to CASSQEPTGVGETQYF. The chain recombines TRBV4-3 with TRBJ2-5, with TRBD1 matching over 7 bases. This CDR3 has 16 residues. Germline CDR1 is LGHNA and CDR2 is YSLEER. V was pared by 0 bases and J by 4 bases, with 8 bases of the junction left unmatched.

This clonotype was counted only a few times. J is TRBJ2-7 and V is TRBV7-2, with D perhaps matching TRBD2 (7 bases). The germline CDR1 and CDR2 sequences are SGHTA and FQGNSA. V lost 7 bases and J 9 bases, leaving 19 bases between the germline ends. The length of the CDR3 is 13 residues. This CDR3 reads CASTSREGVGQYF. CDR3 nucleotide sequence: TGTGCCAGCACCTCAAGGGAGGGGGTAGGGCAGTACTTC.